This entry features one TCR beta chain sequence. The CDR3 is 10 residues long. Trimming shortened V by 0 bases and J by 12 bases, and 9 bases separated the two germline ends. Germline V gives CDR1 DFQATT, CDR2 SNEGSKA (reference sequence). This table comes from immunoSEQ multiplex PCR, and its TCRdb copy is limited to in-frame clones, with some not included. Of hundreds of thousands of clones in the sample, about 88% were seen once. Those enrolled, adults aged about 18 to 89 years, came from around 25 US areas. The data were taken from a study of blood T cell repertoires in COVID-19. Study-wide background: Sample material is recorded as cDNA or gDNA derived from T cells, B-cell-depleted T cells, or PBMCs.

The chain couples TRBV20-1 to TRBJ2-7; D is undetermined. The TCR comes from a woman aged 18-29 years who had been exposed to COVID-19. The source material was PBMCs or T cells enriched from blood (not recorded which). CDR3 sequence reads: CSARDLVRYF. The CDR3 DNA is TGCAGTGCTAGAGACCTGGTGAGGTACTTC.